The 27 T cell receptor beta chains below were found in one sample sequenced in a study of vaccination and CD4 T cells after COVID-19. The assay that was used to sequence DNA from cultured CD4+ T cells was the Oncomine TCR Beta short-read assay. TCRdb re-analysed the PCR reads in MiXCR, keeping a single row per CDR3 protein. The repertoire includes about 14,000 distinct CDR3 sequences, 50% to 60% of them detected once, and approximately 17% sits in the top ten. Regarding treatment: approximately nine-day PBMC culture with coronavirus spike peptide pools or control peptides (ViraFEST assay). Their antigens are not known. Sequencing was performed on cultured CD4+ T cells from blood, taken after SARS-CoV-2 vaccination. These receptors all stem from a human donor with COVID-19.

The J gene is TRBJ2-3, the V gene TRBV7-2, with 7 nucleotides matching TRBD2. After removal of 3 bases from V and 1 base from J, the junction contained 4 bases not matched to a gene. CDR1 is SGHTA, CDR2 FQGNSA, per germline. This CDR3 is 15 amino acids long. This chain's CDR3 is CASSFSGGGTDTQYF. The CDR3 DNA reads TGTGCCAGCAGCTTTTCGGGGGGAGGCACAGATACGCAGTATTTT.

The rearrangement uses TRBV15 and TRBJ2-5; no reliable D call. CDR1 LNHNV and CDR2 YYDKDF come from the germline V gene (reference sequence). Trimming cost V 0 bases and J 2 bases, with 4 bases left between them. This CDR3 spans 13 amino acids. CDR3 protein: CATSRDGQETQYF. CDR3 nucleotide sequence: TGTGCCACCAGCAGAGATGGTCAAGAGACCCAGTACTTC.

This rearrangement joins TRBV4-3 to TRBJ1-5, with D possibly TRBD1 on 6 matching bases. Trimming removed 4 bases at V and 10 bases at J, with 17 bases between. The CDR3 runs 14 residues. The V gene's germline CDR1 is LGHNA and CDR2 YSLEER. The CDR3 reads CASSPGHGLSPQHF. The DNA of the CDR3 is TGCGCCAGCAGCCCGGGACACGGGTTAAGCCCCCAGCATTTT.

This clonotype was seen just once. V is TRBV7-2 and J is TRBJ2-7, with D perhaps TRBD1 or TRBD2 (5 bases each). V gave up 3 bases and J gave up 3 bases, with 12 bases separating them. CDR3 length: 14 residues. Germline CDR1 reads SGHTA; CDR2 reads FQGNSA. In DNA, the CDR3 is TGTGCCAGCAGCTTGTTGGGACCTGTCTACGAGCAGTACTTC. It codes for CASSLLGPVYEQYF.

The chain uses TRBV7-3 and TRBJ2-2; D gene uncertain. Trimming took off 4 bases at V and 2 bases at J, with 5 bases between the two ends. The CDR3 has 13 residues. Germline-derived CDR1 and CDR2 are SGHTA and FQGTGA. CDR3 in amino acids: CASSSRNTGELFF. Here the CDR3 DNA reads TGTGCCAGCAGCTCAAGAAACACCGGGGAGCTGTTTTTT.

The chain combines TRBV24-1 with TRBJ1-2, with D possibly being TRBD1 (5 bases). CDR1 KGHDR and CDR2 SFDVKD come from the germline V gene. This CDR3 comprises 14 residues. The V gene lost 2 bases and the J gene lost 1 base, with 7 bases spanning the gap. This chain's CDR3 is CATSDSQVNYGYTF. CDR3 nucleotide sequence: TGTGCCACCAGTGATTCACAGGTTAACTATGGCTACACCTTC.

The rearrangement links TRBV27 to TRBJ1-1; 8 nucleotides line up with TRBD1. This CDR3 has 14 amino acids. The V gene end was trimmed by 5 bases and the J gene end by 5 bases; junction bases not matched to a gene: 7. CDR1 and CDR2 from the germline V gene are MNHEY and SMNVEV (reference sequence). In DNA form, the CDR3 reads TGTGCCAGCAGTCCGTGGACAGGGAATACTGAAGCTTTCTTT. Residues: CASSPWTGNTEAFF.

This clonotype has a handful of counts. This chain uses TRBV6-1 with TRBJ2-3; TRBD2 agrees at 7 bases. Germline V CDR1 and CDR2: MNHNS, SASEGT. The CDR3 runs to 13 residues. V gave up 6 bases and J gave up 4 bases; unmatched junction bases: 4. CDR3 sequence reads: CASRLTSADTQYF. The CDR3 nucleotides read TGTGCCAGCAGGCTTACTAGCGCAGATACGCAGTATTTT.

This clonotype was seen a handful of times. The rearrangement links TRBV24-1 to TRBJ2-3, with 8 bases aligning to TRBD1. Germline V gene data show CDR1 as KGHDR and CDR2 as SFDVKD. Trimming removed 2 bases from V and 6 bases from J; junction bases left unmatched: 6. The CDR3 loop spans 15 amino acids. CDR3 sequence (DNA): TGTGCCACCAGTGATTCCGACAGGGGTCGGGATACGCAGTATTTT. Amino acid sequence: CATSDSDRGRDTQYF.

The chain recombines TRBV5-1 with TRBJ1-4, with 8 nucleotides matching TRBD1. V lost 4 bases, J lost 8 bases, and 7 bases stayed unmatched. From germline, CDR1 is SGHRS and CDR2 YFSETQ. This CDR3 contains 14 residues. Here the CDR3 reads CASSPTGGNEKLFF. The CDR3 nucleotides are TGCGCCAGCAGCCCCACAGGGGGGAACGAAAAACTGTTTTTT.

This clonotype has just one count. This chain uses TRBV29-1 with TRBJ1-5, with D possibly TRBD1 on 5 matching bases. The CDR3 is made up of 13 amino acids. The V end was cut by 4 bases, the J end by 2 bases, with 9 bases between. The germline V gene has CDR1 SQVTM and CDR2 ANQGSEA. In nucleotides, the CDR3 is TGCAGCGTTGTCGGGGGAGGCAATCAGCCCCAGCATTTT. Translation gives CSVVGGGNQPQHF.

This clonotype has only a few counts. The chain is built from TRBV19 and TRBJ2-7; 7 positions match TRBD2. The CDR3 consists of 14 residues. The germline CDR1 and CDR2 sequences are LNHDA and SQIVND (reference sequence). The V gene end was trimmed by 3 bases and the J gene end by 2 bases; junction bases not matched to a gene: 4. DNA of the CDR3: TGTGCCAGTAGTATCGGGGGGAGCGCCTACGAGCAGTACTTC. Its translation is CASSIGGSAYEQYF.

The CDR3 loop reads CASSPPGGGDTQYF. CDR3 coding DNA: TGTGCCAGCAGTCCTCCCGGCGGAGGAGATACGCAGTATTTT. This rearrangement joins TRBV25-1 to TRBJ2-3; D is perhaps TRBD2 (5 bases). This CDR3 contains 14 residues. V gave up 5 bases and J gave up 5 bases, with 14 bases separating them. Germline loops: CDR1 MGHDK, CDR2 SYGVNS.

The CDR3 DNA follows: TGTGCCAGCAGTGGGCGGGGCGAGCAGTTCTTC. It yields the protein CASSGRGEQFF. V and J are TRBV27 and TRBJ2-1; possible D gene TRBD2, 6 bases. The length of the CDR3 is 11 residues. Germline CDR1 reads MNHEY; CDR2 reads SMNVEV (reference sequence). The V end was cut by 5 bases, the J end by 10 bases, with 9 bases between.

This chain joins TRBV19 and TRBJ2-1; the D gene is possibly TRBD2 (5 bases). Germline assignment: CDR1 LNHDA and CDR2 SQIVND (reference sequence). V was pared by 1 base and J by 7 bases, with 20 bases between. The CDR3 totals 17 residues. The CDR3 nucleotides read TGTGCCAGTAGTATAGCCGTCTCCGGGGTTTACCATAATGAGCAGTTCTTC. Protein product: CASSIAVSGVYHNEQFF.

Only a few counts were recorded for this clonotype. The gene calls are TRBV20-1 and TRBJ2-5; D remains ambiguous. Trimming cost V 0 bases and J 6 bases, with 5 bases left between them. This CDR3 is 11 amino acids long. CDR1 is DFQATT, CDR2 SNEGSKA, per germline (reference sequence). CDR3: CSARDQKTQYF. The CDR3 DNA reads as TGCAGTGCTAGAGATCAGAAGACCCAGTACTTC.

This chain joins TRBV20-1 and TRBJ2-6; 7 bases are a match to TRBD2. The CDR3 is 16 amino acids. Germline CDR1 and CDR2: DFQATT and SNEGSKA (reference sequence). Trimming took 0 bases from V and 4 from J; bases not matched to a gene: 6. The chain's CDR3 is CSARDWRGGGANVLTF. In nucleotides, the CDR3 is TGCAGTGCTAGAGATTGGCGGGGAGGGGGGGCCAACGTCCTGACTTTC.

This clonotype has more than one count but fewer than ten. V and J are TRBV5-8 and TRBJ1-1; weak D call: TRBD1 (5 bases). The germline CDR1 and CDR2 sequences are SGHTS and YDEGEE. V was trimmed by 8 bases and J by 0 bases, leaving 17 bases between them. The CDR3 length is 15 residues. The CDR3 sequence: CASHRGSVMNTEAFF. The CDR3 nucleotides are TGTGCCAGTCACCGGGGGTCCGTCATGAACACTGAAGCTTTCTTT.

The V call is TRBV27, the J call TRBJ1-2; D gene unclear. Deletions cut 3 bases from V and 4 bases from J, with 15 bases between. The germline V gene has CDR1 MNHEY and CDR2 SMNVEV (reference sequence). CDR3 length: 15 residues. CDR3 coding DNA: TGTGCCAGCAGTTTTACTCCGGGAGACGTCTATGGCTACACCTTC. It yields the protein CASSFTPGDVYGYTF.

The rearrangement links TRBV20-1 to TRBJ2-3; 8 bases line up with TRBD1. The J segment lost 5 bases and the V segment lost 2 bases, leaving 9 bases of the junction unmatched. Germline V lookup: CDR1 DFQATT, CDR2 SNEGSKA (reference sequence). This CDR3 is built from 15 residues. The CDR3 sequence is CSARMTGDPGDTQYF. The CDR3 nucleotides are TGCAGTGCTAGAATGACAGGGGACCCGGGAGATACGCAGTATTTT.

This clonotype came up a few times. The chain uses TRBV20-1 and TRBJ1-5, with TRBD1 matching 8 bases. The germline gives CDR1 DFQATT, CDR2 SNEGSKA (reference sequence). V was pared by 4 bases and J by 4 bases, with 9 bases of the junction left unmatched. The CDR3 is 15 amino acids. The CDR3 nucleotides are TGCAGTGCTATAACTTCGACAGGGGTTAATCAGCCCCAGCATTTT. Protein product: CSAITSTGVNQPQHF.

The rearrangement links TRBV28 to TRBJ1-1; D is uncertain. There are 12 residues in the CDR3. Trimming removed 5 bases from V and 10 bases from J, with 14 bases in between. Germline V gives CDR1 MDHEN, CDR2 SYDVKM. CDR3 amino acids: CASSRGSLGAFF. Here the CDR3 DNA reads TGTGCCAGCAGTCGCGGGTCCCTAGGAGCTTTCTTT.

This clonotype occurred a few times. This rearrangement joins TRBV20-1 to TRBJ1-6; D is ambiguous. V was cut by 0 bases and J by 0 bases, with 15 bases left in between. Looked up from germline, CDR1 is DFQATT and CDR2 is SNEGSKA (reference sequence). CDR3 length equals 18 residues. CDR3 in amino acids: CSARDGRVGSSYNSPLHF. In nucleotides, the CDR3 is TGCAGTGCTAGAGATGGGAGGGTCGGGAGCTCCTATAATTCACCCCTCCACTTT.

This chain connects TRBV18 to TRBJ2-7; no clear D. This CDR3 is 12 amino acids long. V was trimmed by 3 bases and J by 5 bases, leaving 8 bases between them. Germline CDR1 and CDR2: KGHSH and LQKENI. The CDR3 region is CASSPMQDEQYF. CDR3 bases: TGTGCCAGCTCACCTATGCAGGACGAGCAGTACTTC.

This clonotype was counted a few times. The chain joins TRBV6-2 or TRBV6-3 to TRBJ1-2; the D is unclear. V was clipped by 0 bases and J by 5 bases, with 13 bases between them. The CDR3 extends over 15 amino acids. The germline gives CDR1 MNHEY, CDR2 SVGEGT. CDR3 in amino acids: CASSYSIGGGYGYTF. As DNA, the CDR3 is TGTGCCAGCAGTTACTCGATAGGAGGTGGATATGGCTACACCTTC.

The genes are TRBV24-1 and TRBJ2-3; the D call may be TRBD1 or TRBD2 (5 bases each). Germline CDR1 KGHDR, CDR2 SFDVKD. This CDR3 contains 13 residues. V was pared by 7 bases and J by 0 bases, with 7 bases between. The CDR3 is CATRGVSTDTQYF. The CDR3 DNA sequence: TGTGCCACCAGGGGGGTGAGCACAGATACGCAGTATTTT.

This clonotype occurred a few times. The gene calls are TRBV20-1 and TRBJ2-3, with D tentatively TRBD2 (5 bases). Germline lookup yields CDR1 DFQATT and CDR2 SNEGSKA (reference sequence). V was cut by 3 bases and J by 1 base, with 14 bases left in between. This CDR3 has 15 residues. The CDR3 is CSASRTGEGTDTQYF. In nucleotides, the CDR3 is TGCAGTGCTAGCCGAACCGGGGAAGGCACAGATACGCAGTATTTT.